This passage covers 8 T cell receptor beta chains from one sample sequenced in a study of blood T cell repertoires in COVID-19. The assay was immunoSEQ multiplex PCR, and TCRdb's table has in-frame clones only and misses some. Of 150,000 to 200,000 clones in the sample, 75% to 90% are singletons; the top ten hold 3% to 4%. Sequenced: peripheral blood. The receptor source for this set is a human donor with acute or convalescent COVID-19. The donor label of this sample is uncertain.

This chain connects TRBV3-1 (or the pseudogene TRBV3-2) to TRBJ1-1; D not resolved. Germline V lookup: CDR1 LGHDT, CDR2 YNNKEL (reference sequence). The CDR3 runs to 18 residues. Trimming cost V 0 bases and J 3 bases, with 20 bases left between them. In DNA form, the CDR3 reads TGTGCCAGCAGCCAAGAGTCGAGGCGTCGAGGCTTGTACACTGAAGCTTTCTTT. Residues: CASSQESRRRGLYTEAFF.

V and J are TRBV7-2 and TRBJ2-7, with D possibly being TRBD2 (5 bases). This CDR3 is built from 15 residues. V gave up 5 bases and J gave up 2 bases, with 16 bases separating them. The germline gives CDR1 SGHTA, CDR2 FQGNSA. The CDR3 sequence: CASSLRTDGAYEQYF. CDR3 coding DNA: TGTGCCAGCAGCCTACGGACTGATGGAGCCTACGAGCAGTACTTC.

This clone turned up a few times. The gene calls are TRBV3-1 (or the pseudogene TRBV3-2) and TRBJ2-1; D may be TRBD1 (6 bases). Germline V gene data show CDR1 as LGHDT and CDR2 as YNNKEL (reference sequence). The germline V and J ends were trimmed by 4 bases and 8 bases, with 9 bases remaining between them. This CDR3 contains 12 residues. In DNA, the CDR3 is TGTGCCAGCAGCCCAAAGGGGGATGAGCAGTTCTTC. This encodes CASSPKGDEQFF.

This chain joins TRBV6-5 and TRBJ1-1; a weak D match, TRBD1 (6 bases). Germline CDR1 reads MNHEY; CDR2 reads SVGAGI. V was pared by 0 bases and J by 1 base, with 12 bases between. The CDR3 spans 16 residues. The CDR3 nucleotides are TGTGCCAGCAGTTACTCGGCAGGGGTGAAGAACACTGAAGCTTTCTTT. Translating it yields CASSYSAGVKNTEAFF.

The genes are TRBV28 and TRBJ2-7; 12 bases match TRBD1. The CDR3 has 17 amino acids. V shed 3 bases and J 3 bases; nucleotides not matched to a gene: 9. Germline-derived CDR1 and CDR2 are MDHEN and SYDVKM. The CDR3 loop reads CASSFLRDRGLSYEQYF. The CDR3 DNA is TGTGCCAGCAGTTTCCTCCGGGACAGGGGGCTTAGCTACGAGCAGTACTTC.

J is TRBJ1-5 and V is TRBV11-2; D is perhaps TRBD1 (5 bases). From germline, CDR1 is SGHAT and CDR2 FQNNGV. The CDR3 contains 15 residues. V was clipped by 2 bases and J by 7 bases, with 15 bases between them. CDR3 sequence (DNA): TGTGCCAGCAGCTTATTGGCAGGGAACGGGCAGCCCCAGCATTTT. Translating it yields CASSLLAGNGQPQHF.

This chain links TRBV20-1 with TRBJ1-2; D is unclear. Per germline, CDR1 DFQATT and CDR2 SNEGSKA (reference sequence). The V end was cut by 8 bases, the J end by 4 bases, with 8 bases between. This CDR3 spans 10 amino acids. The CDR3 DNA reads TGCAGTCCCTTAGCCTATGGCTACACCTTC. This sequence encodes CSPLAYGYTF.

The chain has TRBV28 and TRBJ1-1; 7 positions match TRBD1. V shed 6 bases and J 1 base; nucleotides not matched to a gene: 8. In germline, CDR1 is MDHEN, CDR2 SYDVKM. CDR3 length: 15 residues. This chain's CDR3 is CASSPHRGKNTEAFF. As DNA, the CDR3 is TGTGCCAGCAGCCCCCACAGGGGCAAGAACACTGAAGCTTTCTTT.